One and the same sample provided the 22 T cell receptor beta chains below, sequenced in a study of a mutant IDH1 vaccine in newly diagnosed glioma. The time point here: baseline, week 1 (first vaccination visit). Treatment indicated: pre-vaccination baseline after standard-of-care therapy. Sequencing used immunoSEQ multiplex PCR; TCRdb keeps in-frame clones, though not all of them. This table holds tens of thousands of clones, about four fifths found once. Sequencing was performed on PBMCs, taken from a glioma patient treated with radiotherapy, temozolomide or both. These receptors were obtained from a man in his fifties with glioma.

V usage is TRBV5-1 and J usage is TRBJ1-2; D uncertain. The CDR3 is made up of 14 amino acids. Per the germline V gene, CDR1 is SGHRS and CDR2 is YFSETQ. The V end was cut by 3 bases, the J end by 4 bases, with 13 bases between. The CDR3: CASSSSSDRYGYTF. CDR3 DNA: TGCGCCAGCAGCTCCTCTAGTGACCGCTATGGCTACACCTTC.

The gene calls are TRBV7-9 and TRBJ2-5; D may be TRBD2 (6 bases). The CDR3 contains 14 residues. The V gene lost 1 base and the J gene lost 1 base, with 7 bases spanning the gap. Germline-derived CDR1 and CDR2 are SEHNR and FQNEAQ (reference sequence). In DNA, the CDR3 is TGTGCCAGCAGCTTAGGGGGACTCCAAGAGACCCAGTACTTC. Its translation is CASSLGGLQETQYF.

The J gene is TRBJ1-1, the V gene TRBV7-6; 7 bases agree with TRBD1. V was pared by 5 bases and J by 5 bases, with 14 bases of the junction left unmatched. The CDR3 consists of 16 residues. Germline V lookup: CDR1 SGHVS, CDR2 FNYEAQ. The chain's CDR3 is CASSPQVGTASTEAFF. The CDR3 DNA is TGTGCCAGCAGCCCTCAGGTAGGGACAGCGAGTACTGAAGCTTTCTTT.

This chain links TRBV2 with TRBJ1-1; possible D gene TRBD1, 5 bases. Germline-derived CDR1 and CDR2 are SNHLY and FYNNEI. Trimming cost V 8 bases and J 6 bases, with 13 bases left between them. CDR3 size: 12 residues. In nucleotides, the CDR3 is TGTGCCAGCGGAGGGGAAACGTCTGAAGCTTTCTTT. Translation gives CASGGETSEAFF.

The chain combines TRBV30 with TRBJ2-6, with D possibly matching TRBD2 (5 bases). Trimming took 5 bases from V and 4 from J, leaving 12 bases between them. The germline gives CDR1 GTSNPN, CDR2 SVGIG (reference sequence). This CDR3 has 14 amino acids. The CDR3 coding sequence is TGTGCCTGGGTGGACTTGACGGGGGCCAACGTCCTGACTTTC. Translating it yields CAWVDLTGANVLTF.

The genes are TRBV5-6 and TRBJ2-3, with 10 bases fitting TRBD2. CDR3 size: 16 residues. Unmatched junction bases numbered 9, after V lost 3 bases and J lost 5 bases. Germline V lookup: CDR1 SGHDT, CDR2 YYEEEE. The DNA of the CDR3 is TGTGCCAGCAGCTGGCTTAGCGGGGGGCCGGGAGATACGCAGTATTTT. Its protein product is CASSWLSGGPGDTQYF.

This clone was seen just once. The V gene is TRBV27, the J gene TRBJ2-5; TRBD1 or TRBD2 may be the D gene (5 bases each). Trimming took 8 bases from V and 4 from J, leaving 8 bases between them. The CDR3 has 11 residues. Per germline, CDR1 MNHEY and CDR2 SMNVEV (reference sequence). The CDR3 loop is CASVGGETQYF. CDR3 coding DNA: TGTGCCAGCGTTGGGGGAGAGACCCAGTACTTC.

The chain links TRBV2 to TRBJ2-7; 8 bases fit TRBD1. Trimming removed 7 bases from V and 3 bases from J; junction bases left unmatched: 2. Germline CDR1 is SNHLY and CDR2 is FYNNEI. This CDR3 has 12 amino acids. The DNA of the CDR3 is TGTGCCAGCAAAGACAGGGGCTACGAGCAGTACTTC. Translated: CASKDRGYEQYF.

The chain recombines TRBV7-9 with TRBJ1-2; unclear D gene. Trimming removed 4 bases at V and 0 bases at J, with 12 bases between. Germline CDR1 reads SEHNR; CDR2 reads FQNEAQ (reference sequence). This CDR3 region has 15 residues. CDR3 sequence (DNA): TGTGCCAGCAGCTCCAGGAGAGATGCTAACTATGGCTACACCTTC. It is translated as CASSSRRDANYGYTF.

The chain employs TRBV25-1 and TRBJ2-1; the D is unclear. The CDR3 runs to 17 residues. With 1 base removed from V and 0 bases from J, the gap between germline ends came to 13 bases. Germline CDR1 reads MGHDK; CDR2 reads SYGVNS. The CDR3 DNA reads as TGTGCCAGCAGTGAATCCCCTGGCCTTAGCTCCTACAATGAGCAGTTCTTC. Translated, it gives CASSESPGLSSYNEQFF.

The rearrangement links TRBV5-1 to TRBJ1-2, with 8 bases that match TRBD1. The CDR3 is 14 residues long. Losses at the gene ends were 4 bases for V and 6 bases for J; bases not matched to a gene: 8. Germline V gene lookup returns CDR1 SGHRS and CDR2 YFSETQ. The CDR3 coding sequence is TGCGCCAGCAGCACGTCCCAGGGGGCGGATGGCTACACCTTC. Translated: CASSTSQGADGYTF.

This clone has just a few counts. The V gene is TRBV25-1, the J gene TRBJ2-7; D ambiguous. This CDR3 has 14 amino acids. Germline-derived CDR1 and CDR2 are MGHDK and SYGVNS. Trimming removed 1 base from V and 1 base from J, with 8 bases in between. The CDR3 loop is CASSEFGPSYEQYF. The CDR3 DNA reads TGTGCCAGCAGTGAATTTGGACCTTCCTACGAGCAGTACTTC.

CDR3 sequence: CASSPRGVTEAFF. The CDR3 region has the DNA TGTGCCAGCAGTCCCAGGGGGGTGACTGAAGCTTTCTTT. V is TRBV6-1 and J is TRBJ1-1; 7 nucleotides match TRBD1. The ends lost 5 bases at V and 5 bases at J; junction bases unmatched: 5. The CDR3 length is 13 residues. Germline CDR1 reads MNHNS; CDR2 reads SASEGT.

J is TRBJ2-7 and V is TRBV5-1; 7 nucleotides agree with TRBD1. The V gene's germline CDR1 is SGHRS and CDR2 YFSETQ. The V segment lost 4 bases and the J segment 4 bases; nucleotides outside the gene matches: 5. CDR3 length: 13 amino acids. DNA of the CDR3: TGCGCCAGCAGCCCCGGGACAGAGTACGAGCAGTACTTC. As protein: CASSPGTEYEQYF.

A single count supports this clone. This chain joins TRBV4-1 and TRBJ1-4; 7 bases match TRBD1. V was clipped by 4 bases and J by 6 bases; unmatched bases: 20. This CDR3 is built from 19 residues. Germline assignment: CDR1 MGHRA and CDR2 YSYEKL. CDR3 region: CASSPDPGTAGTLDEKLFF. Written as DNA, the CDR3 is TGCGCCAGCAGCCCGGACCCAGGGACAGCCGGAACCCTCGATGAAAAACTGTTTTTT.

The chain is built from TRBV27 and TRBJ2-5; D not certain. The CDR3 is made up of 15 amino acids. Germline V gives CDR1 MNHEY, CDR2 SMNVEV (reference sequence). The V and J ends lost 11 bases and 0 bases respectively, with 19 bases between them. CDR3 loop: CAPQETAYNQETQYF. The CDR3 coding sequence is TGTGCCCCCCAAGAAACGGCTTACAACCAAGAGACCCAGTACTTC.

V and J are TRBV27 and TRBJ2-5, with D unclear. The CDR3 spans 13 residues. V was shortened by 0 bases and J by 1 base, with 3 bases between the two germline ends. Germline CDR1 and CDR2: MNHEY and SMNVEV (reference sequence). In nucleotides, the CDR3 is TGTGCCAGCAGTTTATCGCTCCAAGAGACCCAGTACTTC. This translates into CASSLSLQETQYF.

The chain combines TRBV5-4 with TRBJ2-3; TRBD1 matches 9 bases. Germline lookup yields CDR1 SGHNT and CDR2 YYREEE (reference sequence). The CDR3 contains 16 residues. V lost 0 bases and J lost 4; bases outside the gene matches: 6. The CDR3 spells CASSLVRDRGADTQYF. CDR3 coding DNA: TGTGCCAGCAGCTTGGTAAGAGACAGGGGGGCAGATACGCAGTATTTT.

As DNA, the CDR3 is TGCGCCAGCAGCTTGGAGGGGTTTAGCGGGGGACGCAACAATGAGCAGTTCTTC. The encoded protein is CASSLEGFSGGRNNEQFF. This chain links TRBV5-1 with TRBJ2-1; 9 bases are a match to TRBD2. The length of the CDR3 is 18 residues. V was clipped by 0 bases and J by 5 bases; unmatched bases: 12. The germline V gene encodes CDR1 SGHRS and CDR2 YFSETQ.

The gene calls are TRBV11-2 and TRBJ1-3, with D uncertain. CDR1 and CDR2 (germline): SGHAT, FQNNGV. The CDR3 length is 12 residues. V lost 5 bases and J 4 bases, leaving 6 bases between the germline ends. The CDR3 DNA sequence: TGTGCCAGCAGCCCGCCGGGAAACACCATATATTTT. Translation gives CASSPPGNTIYF. Complete variable domain (other parts from reference TRBV11-2 and TRBJ1-3): EAGVAQSPRYKIIEKRQSVAFWCNPISGHATLYWYQQILGQGPKLLIQFQNNGVVDDSQLPKDRFSAERLKGVDSTLKIQPAKLEDSAVYLCASSPPGNTIYFGEGSWLTVV.

This clone has only one observation. The V call is TRBV19, the J call TRBJ1-1; TRBD1 is a possible D gene (6 bases). V was cut by 7 bases and J by 3 bases, with 15 bases left in between. Germline V gene data show CDR1 as LNHDA and CDR2 as SQIVND (reference sequence). The CDR3 extends over 14 amino acids. The CDR3 DNA sequence: TGTGCCAGTAAAGGGTTAGGACAGTACACTGAAGCTTTCTTT. Protein: CASKGLGQYTEAFF.

The chain is built from TRBV2 and TRBJ2-5; 9 nucleotides line up with TRBD1. The CDR3 consists of 17 residues. V shed 2 bases and J 0 bases; nucleotides not matched to a gene: 7. Germline V gives CDR1 SNHLY, CDR2 FYNNEI. CDR3 residues: CASSEYGTGSYQETQYF. The CDR3 DNA sequence: TGTGCCAGCAGTGAATATGGGACAGGGTCCTACCAAGAGACCCAGTACTTC.